This T cell receptor beta chain comes out of a study of blood T cell repertoires in COVID-19. Study summary: Samples representing acute and convalescent COVID-19 were sourced from the United States, Italy and Spain. PBMCs, B-cell-depleted T cells, or T cells were the source of the cDNA or gDNA that made up the material.

Authors' methods: Researchers report that nucleated cell counts were estimated from reference gene primer amplification. Sequencing was performed with immunoSEQ multiplex PCR; in TCRdb, only in-frame clones are kept and a portion is missing. The DNA was the basis for D and trimming; V, J and clone size are from that table. The sample records around 160,000 clones, 70% to 90% being singletons. This sequence originates from a human donor in a cohort sampled during active COVID-19. Sequenced input: peripheral blood.

CDR3 amino acids: CASSLAGGAEATQYF. The CDR3 nucleotides read TGTGCCAGCAGCTTAGCGGGCGGGGCTGAGGCTACGCAGTATTTT. The chain uses TRBV11-2 and TRBJ2-3, with D perhaps TRBD2 (6 bases). Trimming shortened V by 1 base and J by 8 bases, and 16 bases separated the two germline ends. The CDR3 runs 15 residues. CDR1 and CDR2 (germline): SGHAT, FQNNGV.